These T cell receptor beta chains were read from a single sample in a study of T-cell reconstitution after alpha-beta-depleted transplantation in children. TCRdb itself ran the PCR reads through MiXCR, one entry per CDR3 protein. The sample carries some 350,000 distinct CDR3 sequences, 10% recorded once. The input for sequencing was PBMCs from the stem cell graft donor, taken from the stem cell graft. The receptors originated from a human donor who donated a stem cell graft to a child with acute lymphoblastic leukemia. Both conserved end residues are part of each CDR3. Fields, in order: clone size, J gene, V gene, D gene, CDR3 DNA, CDR3 protein. A D gene is named only where the DNA matches it firmly. Some rows have no size entry. The others give once, few or many, or a class for an expanded clone.

many | TRBJ1-6 | TRBV27 | TRBD1 | TGTGCCAGCAGTCCCACAGGGGGCGAAAATTCACCCCTCCACTTT | CASSPTGGENSPLHF
many | TRBJ1-5 | TRBV7-7 | NA | TGTGCTAGCAGCTTAGGCCGGAATCAGCCCCAGCATTTT | CASSLGRNQPQHF
few | TRBJ1-2 | TRBV24-1 | NA | TGTGCCACCAGTGAAGAGGAAGGCTCCAACCACTATGGCTACACCTTC | CATSEEEGSNHYGYTF
few | TRBJ2-2 | TRBV4-1 | NA | TGCGCCAGCAGCCAACCCCCCGGGGCGGTTACGTCCACCGGGGAGCTGTTTTTT | CASSQPPGAVTSTGELFF
NA | TRBJ2-2 | TRBV18 | NA | TGTGCCAGCTCACCACCGAGGGTTCGCACCGGGGAGCTGTTTTTT | CASSPPRVRTGELFF
NA | TRBJ2-4 | TRBV5-1 | NA | TGCGCCAGCAGCGCGGACAGAGACCTAGCCAAAAACATTCAGTACTTC | CASSADRDLAKNIQYF
few | TRBJ1-1 | TRBV12-3/TRBV12-4 | TRBD1 | TGTGCCAGCAGCGCTCGACAGGGGCGCTACACTGAAGCTTTCTTT | CASSARQGRYTEAFF
few | TRBJ2-7 | TRBV5-6 | NA | TGTGCCAGCAGCTTGGAAGGGGGGGAATACGAGCAGTACTTC | CASSLEGGEYEQYF
many | TRBJ2-7 | TRBV7-2 | NA | TGTGCCAGCAGCTCAACAGGGCGCTACGAGCAGTACTTC | CASSSTGRYEQYF
NA | TRBJ2-1 | TRBV28 | NA | TGTGCCAGCAGCCTCGTGCAGCCGGACACGGGTGAGCAGTTCTTC | CASSLVQPDTGEQFF
few | TRBJ1-5 | TRBV7-6 | TRBD1 | TGTGCCAGCAGCCTTACAGGGGACAGTCAGCCCCAGCATTTT | CASSLTGDSQPQHF
few | TRBJ2-7 | TRBV6-4 | TRBD2 | TGTGCCAGCAGGGGGCTTACTTGGCCTTATCGCAGCGGGAGATCCTACGAGCAGTACTTC | CASRGLTWPYRSGRSYEQYF
few | TRBJ1-3 | TRBV9 | NA | TGTGCCAGCAGCGTAGCTACGACCCATTGGGAGGGGTACTCTGGAAACACCATATATTTT | CASSVATTHWEGYSGNTIYF
many | TRBJ2-5 | TRBV20-1 | NA | TGCAGTGCTAGCCCCCGAGGGACGGATAAAGAGACCCAGTACTTC | CSASPRGTDKETQYF
many | TRBJ1-1 | TRBV6-5 | NA | TGTGCCAGCAGTTACTCCGGGGGGCTCACTGAAGCTTTCTTT | CASSYSGGLTEAFF
few | TRBJ2-7 | TRBV7-2 | NA | TGTGCCAGCAGCTCCCCTAGCGTGAGCTCCTACGAGCAGTACTTC | CASSSPSVSSYEQYF
few | TRBJ1-5 | TRBV29-1 | TRBD1 | TGCAGCGTTGGACAGGGCTATAGCAATCAGCCCCAGCATTTT | CSVGQGYSNQPQHF
many | TRBJ2-1 | TRBV7-9 | NA | TGTGCCAGCAGCCCAGGGGCTAGAGGGTATGGTGAGCAGTTCTTC | CASSPGARGYGEQFF
many | TRBJ2-1 | TRBV5-5 | NA | TGTGCCAGCAGCTTGCCAGGGCAGATCAATGAGCAGTTCTTC | CASSLPGQINEQFF
NA | TRBJ2-1 | TRBV3-1 | TRBD2 | TGTGCCAGCACCCATCTCCCTAGCGGGAGGGTTTCGGGGCCTCAGTTCTTC | CASTHLPSGRVSGPQFF
few | TRBJ2-2 | TRBV6-1 | TRBD1 | TGTGCCAGCAGCGAACAGGGGCCAAACACCGGGGAGCTGTTTTTT | CASSEQGPNTGELFF
NA | TRBJ2-7 | TRBV11-2 | TRBD2 | TGTGCCAGCAGCTTAGGGGGGACTAGCGGGAGTAGCTACGAGCAGTACTTC | CASSLGGTSGSSYEQYF
few | TRBJ1-1 | TRBV5-1 | TRBD1 | TGCGCCAGCGCCTCCCGGGACAGGGGGAACACTGAAGCTTTCTTT | CASASRDRGNTEAFF
few | TRBJ1-1 | TRBV29-1 | NA | TGCAGCGGGGGACGCTGGACGGGTGAAGCTTTCTTT | CSGGRWTGEAFF
few | TRBJ2-7 | TRBV7-6 | NA | TGTGCCAGCAGCTTAGAGGAATTCTCCTACGAGCAGTACTTC | CASSLEEFSYEQYF